This TCR beta chain was sequenced during a study of blood T cell repertoires in COVID-19. Overall study context: PBMCs, B-cell-depleted T cells, or T cells were the source of the cDNA or gDNA that made up the material.

Participant age was about 18 to 95 years, and participants resided in 24 US areas. Two negative PCRs, clearance, or symptom resolution characterized the recovered Cohort 3 donors. The CDR3 loop spans 15 amino acids. Per the study methods: How many nucleated cells were present was estimated from reference gene primer amplification. Some clones are missing from TCRdb's copy, which holds only in-frame ones; the method was immunoSEQ multiplex PCR. For V, J and clone size, that table is used; D and trimming come from the DNA. Here the sample spans approximately 280,000 clones, nearly 90% being singletons.

This chain joins TRBV7-5 and TRBJ2-1; whether TRBD1, the table's D call, matches the DNA was not checked. TRBV7-5 is shown as a pseudogene. The sequenced sample consisted of PBMCs or T cells enriched from blood (not recorded which). The receptor's source is an older woman who had recovered from COVID-19. CDR3 sequence reads: CARSLVQGISQEQFF. For the CDR3, the DNA is TGTGCCAGAAGCTTAGTGCAGGGCATTTCTCAAGAACAGTTCTTC.